These 32 T cell receptor beta chains were all obtained from the same sample, sequenced in a study of radiation and T cells in renal cell carcinoma (dated by TCRdb to the early 2020s). The sample's time point, from its label and the paper: blood 2 weeks post-SBRT. The intended sense of this specimen's treatment or condition label: 15 Gy SBRT to primary tumor, nephrectomy 4 weeks later. The protocol used for the library was the immunoSEQ multiplex PCR assay. TCRdb holds this immuneACCESS table with in-frame rearrangements only. Some clones are missing; in checked studies, unresolved V genes explain under half, and the rest has no known cause. The sample table shows around 120,000 clones, and about 81% are seen once. Over 1.5% of the sample is held by the ten biggest clonotypes. The sample consisted of blood, taken from a patient whose treatment included radiotherapy and nephrectomy. All receptors come from an older woman with renal cell carcinoma.

This clone came up once. V is TRBV28 and J is TRBJ1-3, with D perhaps TRBD1 (6 bases). Trimming removed 0 bases from V and 2 bases from J, with 8 bases in between. Germline V CDR1 and CDR2: MDHEN, SYDVKM. This CDR3 is 15 amino acids long. This CDR3 is CASSLWGGAGNTIYF. Written as DNA, the CDR3 is TGTGCCAGCAGTTTATGGGGGGGCGCTGGAAACACCATATATTTT.

This chain connects TRBV4-1 to TRBJ2-5; TRBD1 agrees at 8 bases. CDR1 MGHRA and CDR2 YSYEKL come from the germline V gene. The V and J ends lost 0 bases and 4 bases, in that order; junction bases with no gene match: 4. The CDR3 spans 15 residues. Here the CDR3 reads CASSQDNRGRETQYF. The CDR3 nucleotides are TGCGCCAGCAGCCAAGATAACAGGGGGAGAGAGACCCAGTACTTC.

The chain has TRBV6-5 and TRBJ2-1; 10 bases agree with TRBD2. There are 14 residues in the CDR3. After removal of 5 bases from V and 4 bases from J, the junction contained 2 bases not matched to a gene. Germline lookup yields CDR1 MNHEY and CDR2 SVGAGI. The CDR3 nucleotides are TGTGCCAGCAGTGGACTAGCGGCATACAATGAGCAGTTCTTC. As protein: CASSGLAAYNEQFF.

V and J are TRBV2 and TRBJ2-3, with no clear D. Germline V lookup: CDR1 SNHLY, CDR2 FYNNEI. The V and J ends lost 7 bases and 2 bases respectively, with 13 bases between them. The CDR3 has 14 residues. The CDR3 reads CASTRSRNTDTQYF. The CDR3 DNA is TGTGCCAGCACCCGTTCTAGAAACACAGATACGCAGTATTTT.

This chain links TRBV19 with TRBJ2-5; 8 nucleotides align to TRBD1. V lost 4 bases to trimming and J lost 2 bases; unmatched junction nucleotides: 3. The V gene's germline CDR1 is LNHDA and CDR2 SQIVND (reference sequence). The CDR3 loop spans 14 amino acids. DNA of the CDR3: TGTGCCAGTAGTAATACAGGGGGACAAGAGACCCAGTACTTC. Translated, it gives CASSNTGGQETQYF.

The rearrangement uses TRBV11-3 and TRBJ2-3; 13 bases are shared with TRBD2. Germline values: CDR1 SGHNT, CDR2 YENEEA. The length of the CDR3 is 16 residues. V shed 5 bases, J shed 6 bases, and the junction held 8 bases outside the gene matches. CDR3 DNA: TGTGCCAGCAGCCGAGGACTAGCGGGAGTGTATGATACGCAGTATTTT. It specifies CASSRGLAGVYDTQYF.

The rearrangement uses TRBV11-2 and TRBJ1-6; maybe TRBD1 (6 bases). The CDR3 covers 16 residues. The germline V gene has CDR1 SGHAT and CDR2 FQNNGV. Trimming took 2 bases from V and 2 from J, leaving 10 bases between them. CDR3 protein: CASSLTGGAYNSPLHF. The CDR3 bases are TGTGCCAGCAGCTTAACGGGGGGCGCCTATAATTCACCCCTCCACTTT.

This clone was detected only a few times. The gene calls are TRBV6-6 and TRBJ2-1; 8 bases line up with TRBD2. CDR1 is MNHNY, CDR2 SVGAGI, per germline (reference sequence). The V gene end was trimmed by 5 bases and the J gene end by 9 bases; junction bases not matched to a gene: 15. The CDR3 length is 16 residues. In DNA, the CDR3 is TGTGCCAGCAGTCCCTATATAGCGGGAATCAACCTTGAGCAGTTCTTC. This gives the protein CASSPYIAGINLEQFF.

The rearrangement links TRBV19 to TRBJ1-1, with D possibly being TRBD1 (6 bases). Germline CDR1 LNHDA, CDR2 SQIVND (reference sequence). With 7 bases removed from V and 8 bases from J, the gap between germline ends came to 14 bases. This CDR3 is 12 amino acids long. CDR3 sequence: CASTEGGTEAFF. CDR3 coding DNA: TGTGCCAGTACCGAGGGAGGGACAGAAGCTTTCTTT. The full variable domain, with the rest looked up from reference TRBV19 and TRBJ1-1, is DGGITQSPKYLFRKEGQNVTLSCEQNLNHDAMYWYRQDPGQGLRLIYYSQIVNDFQKGDIAEGYSVSREKKESFPLTVTSAQKNPTAFYLCASTEGGTEAFFGQGTRLTVV.

The genes are TRBV5-6 and TRBJ2-1; D call uncertain. V was clipped by 0 bases and J by 8 bases, with 3 bases between them. The CDR3 length is 11 residues. The V gene's germline CDR1 is SGHDT and CDR2 YYEEEE. In DNA, the CDR3 is TGTGCCAGCAGCTTGGGGTATGAGCAGTTCTTC. This sequence encodes CASSLGYEQFF.

The chain couples TRBV4-2 to TRBJ2-7, with 14 bases matching TRBD2. This CDR3 is built from 16 residues. Germline assignment: CDR1 LGHNA and CDR2 YNFKEQ. V dropped 2 bases and J dropped 2; count of bases not matched to a gene: 2. CDR3 nucleotide sequence: TGTGCCAGCAGCCAAAGACTAGCGGGAGGGCCCTACGAGCAGTACTTC. This codes for CASSQRLAGGPYEQYF.

On this clone: Its ends do not fully match the called genes, so a read error is possible. Different DNA sequences within this sample yield the same CDR3. The rearrangement links TRBV29-1 to TRBJ2-3, with D possibly being TRBD1 or TRBD2 (5 bases each). The CDR3 runs to 14 residues. Germline loops: CDR1 SQVTM, CDR2 ANQGSEA. CDR3 in DNA: TGCAGTGTTGAGATCCGGGGCGAGGCAGATACGCAGTATTTT. Translation: CSVEIRGEADTQYF.

The chain is built from TRBV10-1 and TRBJ1-2, with no clear D. Deletions cut 2 bases from V and 8 bases from J, with 12 bases between. Germline V CDR1 and CDR2: WNHNN, SYGVQD (reference sequence). The CDR3 covers 13 residues. The CDR3 sequence is CASSENPDRGYTF. The CDR3 DNA follows: TGCGCCAGCAGTGAGAATCCCGATAGAGGCTACACCTTC.

The rearrangement links TRBV30 to TRBJ2-3; D not resolved. There are 13 residues in the CDR3. V was shortened by 0 bases and J by 1 base, with 5 bases between the two germline ends. Per germline, CDR1 GTSNPN and CDR2 SVGIG (reference sequence). The CDR3 here is CAWSVVRTDTQYF. CDR3 DNA: TGTGCCTGGAGTGTAGTTCGCACAGATACGCAGTATTTT.

As concerns this clone: This may be a read error, as it is one base from a much larger clone. This sequence joins TRBV19 and TRBJ1-1; 8 bases map to TRBD1. Trimming removed 5 bases from V and 3 bases from J; junction bases left unmatched: 2. This CDR3 spans 13 amino acids. CDR1 is LNHDA and CDR2 is SQIVND in the germline V gene (reference sequence). The CDR3 loop reads CASSQGADTEAFF. CDR3 nucleotides: TGTGCCAGTAGTCAGGGGGCGGACACTGAAGCTTTCTTT.

This chain links TRBV7-3 with TRBJ2-3, with 8 bases matching TRBD1. The germline CDR1 and CDR2 sequences are SGHTA and FQGTGA. V dropped 6 bases and J dropped 5; count of bases not matched to a gene: 13. The CDR3 has 16 amino acids. CDR3 sequence reads: CASRSYLQGAGDTQYF. The DNA for the CDR3 is TGTGCCAGCAGATCCTACCTCCAGGGGGCAGGAGATACGCAGTATTTT.

This chain uses TRBV5-6 with TRBJ1-1, with D possibly TRBD1 on 6 matching bases. CDR3 size: 15 residues. V gave up 6 bases and J gave up 4 bases, with 19 bases separating them. Germline CDR1 and CDR2: SGHDT and YYEEEE. CDR3 sequence reads: CASIRRARGFTEAFF. The CDR3 region has the DNA TGTGCCAGCATCCGGAGGGCCAGGGGCTTCACTGAAGCTTTCTTT.

This clone was counted only a few times. V usage is TRBV7-3 and J usage is TRBJ2-2, with D tentatively TRBD1 (5 bases). V lost 2 bases and J 1 base, leaving 11 bases between the germline ends. Germline values: CDR1 SGHTA, CDR2 FQGTGA. This CDR3 region has 16 residues. The CDR3 here is CASSLSPDRNTGELFF. The CDR3 DNA reads TGTGCCAGCAGCTTATCGCCTGACAGGAACACCGGGGAGCTGTTTTTT. Variable domain in full (rest from reference TRBV7-3 and TRBJ2-2): GAGVSQTPSNKVTEKGKYVELRCDPISGHTALYWYRQSLGQGPEFLIYFQGTGAADDSGLPNDRFFAVRPEGSVSTLKIQRTERGDSAVYLCASSLSPDRNTGELFFGEGSRLTVL.

The CDR3 DNA follows: TGTGCCAGCAGTTTGATTAACAGGGCCGGGGCCAACGTCCTGACTTTC. Its protein product is CASSLINRAGANVLTF. This sequence joins TRBV27 and TRBJ2-6; a weak D match, TRBD1 (6 bases). Trimming removed 3 bases from V and 4 bases from J, with 13 bases in between. The CDR3 is 16 residues long. Germline CDR1 reads MNHEY; CDR2 reads SMNVEV (reference sequence). Using reference TRBV27 and TRBJ2-6 for the parts outside the CDR3, the full variable domain is EAQVTQNPRYLITVTGKKLTVTCSQNMNHEYMSWYRQDPGLGLRQIYYSMNVEVTDKGDVPEGYKVSRKEKRNFPLILESPSPNQTSLYFCASSLINRAGANVLTFGAGSRLTVL.

The chain carries TRBV7-6 and TRBJ1-2; the match to TRBD1 covers 8 bases. The CDR3 runs to 14 residues. Germline lookup yields CDR1 SGHVS and CDR2 FNYEAQ. Losses at the gene ends were 0 bases for V and 4 bases for J; bases not matched to a gene: 1. The CDR3 reads CASSLAGTGYGYTF. In nucleotides, the CDR3 is TGTGCCAGCAGCTTAGCCGGGACAGGCTATGGCTACACCTTC.

CDR3 amino acids: CASRVGRSLETQYF. CDR3 sequence (DNA): TGCGCCAGCCGGGTCGGACGGAGTCTAGAGACCCAGTACTTC. The chain links TRBV5-1 to TRBJ2-5; D ambiguous. The ends were cut back, 7 bases at V and 4 bases at J, with 17 bases in the middle. The length of the CDR3 is 14 residues. Germline V CDR1 and CDR2: SGHRS, YFSETQ. Combining the CDR3 with reference TRBV5-1 and TRBJ2-5 gives the whole variable domain KAGVTQTPRYLIKTRGQQVTLSCSPISGHRSVSWYQQTPGQGLQFLFEYFSETQRNKGNFPGRFSGRQFSNSRSEMNVSTLELGDSALYLCASRVGRSLETQYFGPGTRLLVL.

The gene calls are TRBV5-6 and TRBJ1-4, with D uncertain. CDR3 size: 16 residues. V lost 4 bases and J lost 0, with 13 bases in between. Germline V gene lookup returns CDR1 SGHDT and CDR2 YYEEEE. The CDR3 protein is CASSPAPTATNEKLFF. The CDR3 DNA sequence: TGTGCCAGCAGCCCGGCCCCCACAGCAACTAATGAAAAACTGTTTTTT. The full variable domain, its missing parts supplied by reference TRBV5-6 and TRBJ1-4, is DAGVTQSPTHLIKTRGQQVTLRCSPKSGHDTVSWYQQALGQGPQFIFQYYEEEERQRGNFPDRFSGHQFPNYSSELNVNALLLGDSALYLCASSPAPTATNEKLFFGSGTQLSVL.

This clone was detected only a few times. This chain uses TRBV5-1 with TRBJ1-2; no clear D. Germline V gene data show CDR1 as SGHRS and CDR2 as YFSETQ. Trimming shortened V by 0 bases and J by 3 bases, and 3 bases separated the two germline ends. The CDR3 has 12 amino acids. The CDR3 region is CASSLEDYGYTF. The CDR3 DNA reads TGCGCCAGCAGCTTGGAGGACTATGGCTACACCTTC.

The chain links TRBV6-5 to TRBJ1-4; 8 bases fit TRBD1. Germline V gene data show CDR1 as MNHEY and CDR2 as SVGAGI. The V gene end was trimmed by 0 bases and the J gene end by 7 bases; junction bases not matched to a gene: 7. The CDR3 is 16 residues long. The CDR3 here is CASSYSPSRGREKLFF. The CDR3 DNA sequence: TGTGCCAGCAGTTACTCTCCGTCCAGGGGGCGTGAAAAACTGTTTTTT.

CDR3 sequence: CASSPTTSGPLEQYF. CDR3 DNA: TGTGCCAGCAGTCCCACGACTAGCGGTCCCCTCGAGCAGTACTTC. V is TRBV6-5 and J is TRBJ2-7, with 9 bases aligning to TRBD2. The CDR3 is 15 residues long. Trimming took 5 bases from V and 6 from J; bases not matched to a gene: 11. Germline loops: CDR1 MNHEY, CDR2 SVGAGI.

CDR3 bases: TGTGCCAGTAGTATCGGGACAGGAACTGAAGCTTTCTTT. This translates into CASSIGTGTEAFF. The chain is built from TRBV19 and TRBJ1-1, with TRBD1 identical over 8 bases. CDR1 LNHDA and CDR2 SQIVND come from the germline V gene (reference sequence). V lost 3 bases and J lost 5; bases outside the gene matches: 2. This CDR3 has 13 residues.

This clone has just one count. The chain is built from TRBV5-1 and TRBJ2-2; 7 bases fit TRBD1. The germline gives CDR1 SGHRS, CDR2 YFSETQ. The V segment lost 4 bases and the J segment 1 base; nucleotides outside the gene matches: 7. CDR3 size: 16 residues. The CDR3 coding sequence is TGCGCCAGCAGCCCCCTTAGACAGGGGAACACCGGGGAGCTGTTTTTT. Amino acid sequence: CASSPLRQGNTGELFF. Full variable domain (remainder filled in from reference TRBV5-1 and TRBJ2-2): KAGVTQTPRYLIKTRGQQVTLSCSPISGHRSVSWYQQTPGQGLQFLFEYFSETQRNKGNFPGRFSGRQFSNSRSEMNVSTLELGDSALYLCASSPLRQGNTGELFFGEGSRLTVL.

This clone turned up a few times. The genes are TRBV6-5 and TRBJ2-1; D gene uncertain. The CDR3 spans 15 residues. The V and J ends lost 6 bases and 0 bases respectively, with 12 bases between them. Germline CDR1 and CDR2: MNHEY and SVGAGI. CDR3 in amino acids: CASSLLFSSYNEQFF. CDR3 nucleotide sequence: TGTGCCAGCAGCCTTCTTTTTAGCTCCTACAATGAGCAGTTCTTC.

The rearrangement joins TRBV9 to TRBJ2-1; D may be TRBD2 (7 bases). The CDR3 spans 17 residues. Germline CDR1 reads SGDLS; CDR2 reads YYNGEE. Trimming stripped 4 bases from V and 4 bases from J, with 21 bases between. The CDR3 coding sequence is TGTGCCAGCAGCCCGCGGGGGACAAATACCTATTACAATGAGCAGTTCTTC. Protein: CASSPRGTNTYYNEQFF.

The chain uses TRBV2 and TRBJ2-2; 9 bases match TRBD1. The length of the CDR3 is 15 residues. Germline CDR1 and CDR2: SNHLY and FYNNEI. Trimming at V came to 6 bases and at J to 1 base, leaving 3 bases not matched to a gene. This CDR3 is CASRTDRGNTGELFF. For the CDR3, the DNA is TGTGCCAGCAGGACGGACAGGGGGAACACCGGGGAGCTGTTTTTT.

The rearrangement links TRBV5-1 to TRBJ1-1; D unresolved. Germline V gene lookup returns CDR1 SGHRS and CDR2 YFSETQ. Deletions cut 4 bases from V and 5 bases from J, with 18 bases between. The CDR3 is 15 residues long. CDR3 amino acids: CASSVLEGHTTEAFF. In DNA form, the CDR3 reads TGCGCCAGCAGCGTTTTGGAAGGTCACACTACTGAAGCTTTCTTT.

The chain links TRBV10-3 to TRBJ1-2, with D unclear. The CDR3 extends over 13 amino acids. Trimming took 3 bases from V and 4 from J, leaving 9 bases between them. Germline CDR1 ENHRY, CDR2 SYGVKD. The CDR3 DNA reads as TGTGCCATCAGTGAAGGCCTGTTCTATGGCTACACCTTC. Amino acid sequence: CAISEGLFYGYTF.